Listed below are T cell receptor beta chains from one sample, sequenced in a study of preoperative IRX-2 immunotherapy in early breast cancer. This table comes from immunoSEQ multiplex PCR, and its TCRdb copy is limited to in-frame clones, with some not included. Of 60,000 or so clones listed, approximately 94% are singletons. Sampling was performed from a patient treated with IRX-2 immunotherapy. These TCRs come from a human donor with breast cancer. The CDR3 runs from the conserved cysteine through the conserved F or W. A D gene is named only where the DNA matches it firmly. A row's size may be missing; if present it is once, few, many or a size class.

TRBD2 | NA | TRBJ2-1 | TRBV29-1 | CSTPWREAGNEQFF | TGCAGCACCCCTTGGCGGGAGGCGGGCAATGAGCAGTTCTTC
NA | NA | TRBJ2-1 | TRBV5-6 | CASSPALAFTQFF | TGTGCCAGCAGCCCGGCTCTAGCCTTTACACAGTTCTTC
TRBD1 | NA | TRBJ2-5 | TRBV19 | CASSITPGGQGRTQYF | TGTGCCAGTAGTATAACCCCCGGAGGACAGGGGAGGACCCAGTACTTC
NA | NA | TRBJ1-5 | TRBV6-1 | CATSVSPNQPQHF | TGTGCCACCAGCGTATCCCCCAATCAGCCCCAGCATTTT
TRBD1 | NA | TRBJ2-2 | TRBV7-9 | CASSVIQGIDTGELFF | TGTGCCAGCAGCGTTATACAGGGGATCGACACCGGGGAGCTGTTTTTT
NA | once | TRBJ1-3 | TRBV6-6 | CASSGSRGNTIYF | TGTGCCAGCAGTGGAAGCAGGGGAAACACCATATATTTT
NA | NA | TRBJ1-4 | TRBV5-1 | CASSFSGINEKLFF | TGCGCCAGCAGCTTCTCAGGGATCAATGAAAAACTGTTTTTT
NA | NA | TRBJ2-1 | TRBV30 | CAWNSGPYNEQFF | TGTGCCTGGAACTCCGGGCCCTACAATGAGCAGTTCTTC
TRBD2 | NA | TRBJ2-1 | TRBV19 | CASSITSGPRNEQFF | TGTGCCAGTAGTATCACTAGCGGCCCCCGGAATGAGCAGTTCTTC
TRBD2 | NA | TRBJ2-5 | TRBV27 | CASRTTSPGLGGSFQTQYF | TGTGCCAGCAGGACCACCAGTCCGGGACTAGGGGGATCATTTCAGACCCAGTACTTC
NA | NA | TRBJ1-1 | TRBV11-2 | CASSPRRGTEAFF | TGTGCCAGCAGCCCCCGGCGGGGCACTGAAGCTTTCTTT
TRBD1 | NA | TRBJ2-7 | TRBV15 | CATSTRQGYEQYF | TGTGCCACCAGCACAAGACAGGGTTACGAGCAGTACTTC
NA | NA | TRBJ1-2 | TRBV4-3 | CASSQGGEPFRIPPYGYTF | TGCGCCAGCAGCCAAGGCGGGGAACCCTTTCGAATTCCCCCTTATGGCTACACCTTC
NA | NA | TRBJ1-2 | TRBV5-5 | CASSLQGANYGYTF | TGTGCCAGCAGCTTGCAAGGAGCTAACTATGGCTACACCTTC
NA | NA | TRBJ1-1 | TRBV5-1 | CASSFGSQNTEAFF | TGCGCCAGCAGCTTCGGAAGCCAGAACACTGAAGCTTTCTTT
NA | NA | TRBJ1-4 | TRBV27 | CASSFGRTREKLFF | TGTGCCAGCAGTTTTGGCAGGACGCGTGAAAAACTGTTTTTT
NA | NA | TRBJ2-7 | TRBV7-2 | CASSLEGVGQYF | TGTGCCAGCAGCTTAGAGGGGGTAGGGCAGTACTTC
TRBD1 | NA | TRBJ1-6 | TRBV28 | CASSLFGQGNSPLHF | TGTGCCAGCAGTTTATTCGGACAGGGCAATTCACCCCTCCACTTT
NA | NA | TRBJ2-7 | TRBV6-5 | CASSPRERMNEQYF | TGTGCCAGTAGTCCACGGGAACGGATGAACGAGCAGTACTTC
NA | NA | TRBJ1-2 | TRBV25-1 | CASSEFWLTEEGYTF | TGTGCCAGCAGTGAATTTTGGCTGACTGAGGAGGGCTACACCTTC
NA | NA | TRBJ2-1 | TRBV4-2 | CASSQGLTDYNEQFF | TGTGCCAGCAGCCAAGGTTTGACTGACTACAATGAGCAGTTCTTC
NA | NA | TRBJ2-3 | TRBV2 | CASSSPGRGRADTQYF | TGTGCCAGCAGTTCTCCCGGACGGGGAAGGGCGGATACGCAGTATTTT
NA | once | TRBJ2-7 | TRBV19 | CASSIGQGTVYEQYF | TGTGCCAGTAGTATTGGGCAGGGGACCGTCTACGAGCAGTACTTC
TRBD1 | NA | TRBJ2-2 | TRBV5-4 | CASSEGTGNTGELFF | TGTGCCAGCAGTGAGGGGACAGGCAACACCGGGGAGCTGTTTTTT
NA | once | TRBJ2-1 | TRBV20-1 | CSAHDSNEQFF | TGCAGTGCCCACGACAGCAATGAGCAGTTCTTC
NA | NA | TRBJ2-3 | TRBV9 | CASSVRTTDTQYF | TGTGCCAGCAGCGTCCGGACCACAGATACGCAGTATTTT